This T cell receptor beta chain originates from a study of identical twins. Whole-study results and caveats: It was cross-sectional statistical analysis, not following the same donors, that the conclusions relied on. Out-of-frame alpha sequences common to twins were enriched for low generation probability.

Germline V CDR1 and CDR2: LGHDT, YNNKEL (reference sequence). This CDR3 has 12 residues. This clonotype was recorded a few times. Its matching antigen is unknown. One junction end disagrees with the germline gene, perhaps due to a read error. Using its own MiXCR run on the 5' RACE reads, TCRdb lists one record per CDR3 protein. The sample lists 1.5 million to 2 million distinct CDR3 sequences; less than 40% were seen once. Only healthy Caucasians were included as donors. V usage is TRBV3-1 and J usage is TRBJ2-1; the D is unclear. The sequence came from a newborn girl in good health. Sequences were obtained from cord blood. CDR3 nucleotides: TGTGCCGGCAGCCACCCGAGGAATGAGCAGTTCTTC. Encoded protein: CAGSHPRNEQFF.